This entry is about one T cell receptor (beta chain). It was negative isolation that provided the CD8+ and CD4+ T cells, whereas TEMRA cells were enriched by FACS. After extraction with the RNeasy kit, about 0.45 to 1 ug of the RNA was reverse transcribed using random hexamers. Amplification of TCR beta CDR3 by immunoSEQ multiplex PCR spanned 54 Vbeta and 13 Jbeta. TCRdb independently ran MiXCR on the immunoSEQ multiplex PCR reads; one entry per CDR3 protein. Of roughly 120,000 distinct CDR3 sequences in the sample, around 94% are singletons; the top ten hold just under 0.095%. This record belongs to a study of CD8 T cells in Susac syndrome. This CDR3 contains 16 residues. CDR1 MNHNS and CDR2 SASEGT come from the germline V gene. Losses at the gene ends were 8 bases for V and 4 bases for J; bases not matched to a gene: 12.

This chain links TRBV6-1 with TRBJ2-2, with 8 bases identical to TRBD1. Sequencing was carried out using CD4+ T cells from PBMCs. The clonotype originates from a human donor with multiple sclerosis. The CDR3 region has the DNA TGTGCCAGCGAAATGACAGGGGCCGTTGTCACCGGGGAGCTGTTTTTT. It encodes CASEMTGAVVTGELFF.